This T cell receptor (beta chain) was sequenced for a study of PD-1 blockade in mismatch repair-deficient tumors. Overall study findings and caveats: Rapid post-treatment expansion, then contraction, generally preceding radiologic response, marked tumor-resident clones.

TCR sequencing covered a few patients who responded to pembrolizumab. Trimming at V came to 6 bases and at J to 3 bases, leaving 10 bases not matched to a gene. This CDR3 comprises 16 residues. Germline CDR1 and CDR2: SGHDT and YYEEEE. Note on this clone: Antigen specificity is unknown.

Sequenced by immunoSEQ multiplex PCR; TCRdb stores in-frame clones only, minus some. The data contain 50,000 to 75,000 clones, around 88% of them seen just once; the ten biggest clones take up about 15%. Sequenced here: peripheral blood, sampled 52 weeks after starting pembrolizumab. The chain is built from TRBV5-6 and TRBJ2-1, with 9 bases fitting TRBD1. The sequence was obtained from an adult with mismatch repair-deficient cancer. CDR3 sequence: CASMLPGQGFYNEQFF. The CDR3 DNA follows: TGTGCCAGCATGTTGCCGGGACAGGGTTTCTACAATGAGCAGTTCTTC.